The 10 T cell receptor beta chains given below trace back to one sample, sequenced in a study of blood T cells in healthy people across ages. Then a second PCR, running about 6 to 12 cycles, was carried out with a sample-barcoded 5' primer and a J-beta primer mix. MiXCR was run by TCRdb on the 5' RACE reads, yielding one entry per CDR3 protein. The table has 650,000 to 1,000,000 distinct CDR3 sequences, 35% to 40% seen once. Sample: blood. Receptors were obtained from a man in his late teens or twenties in good health.

The rearrangement joins TRBV9 to TRBJ2-1; a weak D match, TRBD1 (6 bases). V gave up 0 bases and J gave up 10 bases, with 17 bases separating them. The germline V gene encodes CDR1 SGDLS and CDR2 YYNGEE. This CDR3 spans 15 amino acids. CDR3 in DNA: TGTGCCAGCAGCGTAGAAGTGGGGGCCTCCTACGAGCAGTTCTTC. It yields the protein CASSVEVGASYEQFF.

In this sample, this clonotype turned up a few times. This chain links TRBV9 with TRBJ2-3; TRBD2 might be the D (6 bases). The V gene's germline CDR1 is SGDLS and CDR2 YYNGEE. The CDR3 is 17 residues long. V shed 0 bases and J shed 2 bases, with 16 bases lying between them. CDR3 protein: CASSVGEEWYFTDTQYF. The CDR3 region has the DNA TGTGCCAGCAGCGTAGGGGAGGAATGGTATTTCACAGATACGCAGTATTTT.

The rearrangement uses TRBV4-3 and TRBJ2-2; the D is unclear. Germline CDR1 is LGHNA and CDR2 is YSLEER. The CDR3 spans 15 residues. With 0 bases removed from V and 1 base from J, the gap between germline ends came to 6 bases. The CDR3 is CASSQDSLNTGELFF. The CDR3 nucleotides are TGCGCCAGCAGCCAAGACAGCTTGAACACCGGGGAGCTGTTTTTT.

This clonotype was seen more than once but under ten times. The chain is built from TRBV4-3 and TRBJ1-1; D possibly corresponds to TRBD1 (5 bases). The CDR3 is made up of 16 amino acids. CDR1 LGHNA and CDR2 YSLEER come from the germline V gene. The V gene lost 4 bases and the J gene lost 0 bases, with 15 bases spanning the gap. CDR3 sequence: CASSRGGAPMNTEAFF. CDR3 coding DNA: TGCGCCAGCAGCCGTGGTGGGGCCCCGATGAACACTGAAGCTTTCTTT.

This chain connects TRBV27 to TRBJ1-5; the D is unclear. Per germline, CDR1 MNHEY and CDR2 SMNVEV (reference sequence). Trimming shortened V by 5 bases and J by 3 bases, and 14 bases separated the two germline ends. CDR3 length: 15 amino acids. DNA for the CDR3: TGTGCCAGCAGTCTGGTACGGAATAACAATCAGCCCCAGCATTTT. The encoded protein is CASSLVRNNNQPQHF.

This chain connects TRBV20-1 to TRBJ2-1; TRBD2 matches at 15 bases. The J call is doubtful: the DNA matches TRBJ2-7 better. CDR1 and CDR2 from the germline V gene are DFQATT and SNEGSKA (reference sequence). This CDR3 is 17 amino acids long. DNA of the CDR3: TGCAGTGCTGAGGGACTAGCGGGGGGCCTCTCCTACAATGAGCAGTACTTC. It yields the protein CSAEGLAGGLSYNEQYF.

In this sample, this clonotype turned up a few times. The rearrangement joins TRBV11-1 to TRBJ1-1; D is ambiguous. The CDR3 loop spans 13 amino acids. The V gene's germline CDR1 is SGHAT and CDR2 FQDESV (reference sequence). V was clipped by 3 bases and J by 6 bases, with 11 bases between them. The CDR3 loop reads CASSFSAYAEAFF. As DNA, the CDR3 is TGTGCCAGCAGCTTTTCCGCCTACGCTGAAGCTTTCTTT.

The chain recombines TRBV20-1 with TRBJ2-2, with TRBD1 matching over 7 bases. The CDR3 length is 20 residues. Per the germline V gene, CDR1 is DFQATT and CDR2 is SNEGSKA (reference sequence). Trimming removed 1 base from V and 3 bases from J; junction bases left unmatched: 20. The CDR3 bases are TGCAGTGCTAGAGTGGTGGGGGAACGGGCTGATGACAGGGACACCGGGGAGCTGTTTTTT. This translates into CSARVVGERADDRDTGELFF.

V and J are TRBV12-3 or TRBV12-4 and TRBJ1-1, with D possibly matching TRBD1 (5 bases). V lost 6 bases and J lost 0, with 23 bases in between. This CDR3 has 18 amino acids. The CDR3, as DNA: TGTGCCAGCAGGACTTCAGGGTTCTCAGTTCGCATGAACACTGAAGCTTTCTTT. As protein: CASRTSGFSVRMNTEAFF.

This clonotype showed up just a few times. The genes are TRBV21-1 and TRBJ1-2; the table names TRBD1, a call not compared with the DNA. TRBV21-1 is labeled a pseudogene. This CDR3 is built from 16 residues. Here the CDR3 reads CASSQKGVPDTYGYTF. For the CDR3, the DNA is TGTGCCAGCAGCCAAAAGGGGGTCCCGGATACCTATGGCTACACCTTC.